This T cell receptor (beta chain) was captured by sequencing in a study of breast tumors, draining lymph nodes, adjacent tissues. This clonotype has a count of ten or more. Its antigen is as yet unknown. One entry per CDR3 protein, called by TCRdb with MiXCR from the multiplex PCR reads. Seen here are some 130,000 distinct CDR3 sequences, about 20% observed once, and the top ten hold roughly 2.8%. Notes on the study in general: Tumors had less TCR diversity than lymph nodes, more than nontumor tissue. The lymph node origin of tumor T cells was framed as consistent with a hypothesis, not demonstrated. The data were judged consistent with most tumor T cells coming from lymph node and expanding in tumor. Tumor and nontumor repertoires were significantly more similar in luminal-like than in basal-like breast cancer.

Breast cancer patients provided tissue from their axillary draining lymph nodes. The CDR3 is made up of 13 amino acids. Germline assignment: CDR1 SQVTM and CDR2 ANQGSEA. V lost 5 bases to trimming and J lost 6 bases; unmatched junction nucleotides: 10. The chain recombines TRBV29-1 with TRBJ2-7; 7 bases align to TRBD1. The sequencing sample was made of axillary lymph node tissue. The sequence derives from a female donor with breast cancer. Some clones in this sample may be carry-over from other donors' samples. The CDR3 spells CSVLRQGHGEQYF. The CDR3 region has the DNA TGCAGCGTTTTGCGACAGGGTCATGGCGAGCAGTACTTC.